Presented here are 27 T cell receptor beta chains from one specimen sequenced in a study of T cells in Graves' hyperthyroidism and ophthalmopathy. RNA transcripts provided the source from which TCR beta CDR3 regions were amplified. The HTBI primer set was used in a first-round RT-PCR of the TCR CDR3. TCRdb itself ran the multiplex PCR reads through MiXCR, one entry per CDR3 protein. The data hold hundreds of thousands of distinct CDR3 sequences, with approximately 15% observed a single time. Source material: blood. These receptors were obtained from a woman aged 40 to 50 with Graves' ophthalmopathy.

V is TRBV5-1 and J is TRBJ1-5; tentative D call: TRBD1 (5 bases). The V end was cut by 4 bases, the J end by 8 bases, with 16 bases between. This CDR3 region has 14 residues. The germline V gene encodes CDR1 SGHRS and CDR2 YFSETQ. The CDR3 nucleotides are TGCGCCAGCAGCCCCATTGGTTGGGGCGAGCCCCAGCATTTT. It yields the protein CASSPIGWGEPQHF.

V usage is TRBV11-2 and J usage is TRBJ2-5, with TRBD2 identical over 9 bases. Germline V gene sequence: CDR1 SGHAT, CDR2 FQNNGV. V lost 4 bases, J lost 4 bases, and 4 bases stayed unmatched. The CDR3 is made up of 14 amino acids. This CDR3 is CASSSLGLAETQYF. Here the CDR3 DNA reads TGTGCCAGCAGCTCCCTGGGACTAGCAGAGACCCAGTACTTC.

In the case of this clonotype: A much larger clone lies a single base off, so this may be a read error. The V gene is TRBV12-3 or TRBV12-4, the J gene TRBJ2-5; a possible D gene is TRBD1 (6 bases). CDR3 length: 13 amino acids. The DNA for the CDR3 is TGTGCCTGCAGTCGGACAGTCGCGGAGACCCAGTACTTC. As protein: CACSRTVAETQYF.

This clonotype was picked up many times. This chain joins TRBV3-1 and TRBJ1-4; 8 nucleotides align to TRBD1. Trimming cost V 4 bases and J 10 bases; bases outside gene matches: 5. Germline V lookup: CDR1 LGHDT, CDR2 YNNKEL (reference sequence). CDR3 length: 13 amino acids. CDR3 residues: CASSPDRAGKLFF. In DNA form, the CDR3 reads TGTGCCAGCAGCCCGGACAGGGCTGGAAAACTGTTTTTT.

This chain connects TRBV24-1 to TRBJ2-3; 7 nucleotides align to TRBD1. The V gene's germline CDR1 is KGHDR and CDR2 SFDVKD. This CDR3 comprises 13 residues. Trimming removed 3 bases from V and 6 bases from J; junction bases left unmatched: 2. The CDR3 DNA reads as TGTGCCACCAGTGATAGGACAGGCGATACGCAGTATTTT. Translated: CATSDRTGDTQYF.

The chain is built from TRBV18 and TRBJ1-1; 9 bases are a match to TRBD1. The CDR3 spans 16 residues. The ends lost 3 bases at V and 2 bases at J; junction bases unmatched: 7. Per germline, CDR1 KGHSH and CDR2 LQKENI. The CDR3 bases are TGTGCCAGCTCACCCACAGGGGGCAAGTCAAACACTGAAGCTTTCTTT. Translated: CASSPTGGKSNTEAFF.

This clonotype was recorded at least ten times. The CDR3 bases are TGTGCCAGCAGTTGGGGTACAGACTCCTATAATTCACCCCTCCACTTT. It yields the protein CASSWGTDSYNSPLHF. This chain uses TRBV12-3 or TRBV12-4 with TRBJ1-6; D gene unclear. The V end lost 4 bases, the J end lost 0 bases, and 10 bases lay between the germline ends. This CDR3 is built from 16 residues.

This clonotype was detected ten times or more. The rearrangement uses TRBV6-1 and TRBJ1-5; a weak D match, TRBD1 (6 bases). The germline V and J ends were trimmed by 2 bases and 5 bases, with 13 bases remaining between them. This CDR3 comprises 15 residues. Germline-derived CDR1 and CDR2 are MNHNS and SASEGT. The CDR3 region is CASSESPGAHQPQHF. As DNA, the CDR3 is TGTGCCAGCAGTGAATCTCCAGGGGCGCATCAGCCCCAGCATTTT.

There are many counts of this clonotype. The CDR3 nucleotides read TGCAGTGCTAGAGATCCTAGCGGGAGAACCCCGGGTGGGAAAGATACGCAGTATTTT. Encoded protein: CSARDPSGRTPGGKDTQYF. The chain uses TRBV20-1 and TRBJ2-3, with TRBD2 matching over 10 bases. There are 19 residues in the CDR3. V trimming: 0 bases; J trimming: 5 bases; junction bases outside the gene matches: 17. Germline CDR1 reads DFQATT; CDR2 reads SNEGSKA (reference sequence).

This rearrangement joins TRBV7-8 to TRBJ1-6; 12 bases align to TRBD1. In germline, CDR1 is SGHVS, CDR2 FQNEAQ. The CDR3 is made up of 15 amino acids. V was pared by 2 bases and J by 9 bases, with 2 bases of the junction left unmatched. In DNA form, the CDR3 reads TGTGCCAGCAGCTTACGGGACAGGGGGCGTTCACCCCTCCACTTT. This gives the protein CASSLRDRGRSPLHF.

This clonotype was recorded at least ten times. CDR3 in DNA: TGTGCCATCAGCGCCGGGACAGATCCCTCTACGCAGCAGTACTTC. Its protein is CAISAGTDPSTQQYF. This rearrangement joins TRBV10-3 to TRBJ2-7, with 7 bases that match TRBD1. The germline CDR1 and CDR2 sequences are ENHRY and SYGVKD. CDR3 size: 15 residues. V lost 6 bases, J lost 8 bases, and 16 bases stayed unmatched.

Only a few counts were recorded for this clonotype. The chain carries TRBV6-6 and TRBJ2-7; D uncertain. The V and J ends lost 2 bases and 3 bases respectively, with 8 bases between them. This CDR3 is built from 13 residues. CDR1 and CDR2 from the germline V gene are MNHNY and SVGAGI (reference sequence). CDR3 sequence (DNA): TGTGCCAGCAGTTACGGGGTTCTCTACGAGCAGTACTTC. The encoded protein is CASSYGVLYEQYF.

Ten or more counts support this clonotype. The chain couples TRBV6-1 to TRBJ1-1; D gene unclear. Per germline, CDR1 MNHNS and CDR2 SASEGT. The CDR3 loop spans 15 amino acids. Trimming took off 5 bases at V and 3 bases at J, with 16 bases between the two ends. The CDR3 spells CASSSVQILHTEAFF. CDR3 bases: TGTGCCAGCAGTTCCGTCCAGATTCTTCACACTGAAGCTTTCTTT.

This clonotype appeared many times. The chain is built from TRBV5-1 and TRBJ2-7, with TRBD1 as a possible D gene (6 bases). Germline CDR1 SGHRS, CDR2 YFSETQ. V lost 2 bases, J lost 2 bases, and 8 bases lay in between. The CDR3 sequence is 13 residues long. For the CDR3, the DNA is TGCGCCAGCAGCTTCAGGGGCACCTACGAGCAGTACTTC. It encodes CASSFRGTYEQYF.

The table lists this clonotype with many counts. CDR3 residues: CASSPPGGGYGYTF. As DNA, the CDR3 is TGTGCCAGCAGTCCCCCCGGGGGAGGCTATGGCTACACCTTC. The genes are TRBV28 and TRBJ1-2; D may be TRBD1 (5 bases). Germline CDR1 reads MDHEN; CDR2 reads SYDVKM. The CDR3 covers 14 residues. V shed 5 bases and J shed 4 bases, with 14 bases lying between them.

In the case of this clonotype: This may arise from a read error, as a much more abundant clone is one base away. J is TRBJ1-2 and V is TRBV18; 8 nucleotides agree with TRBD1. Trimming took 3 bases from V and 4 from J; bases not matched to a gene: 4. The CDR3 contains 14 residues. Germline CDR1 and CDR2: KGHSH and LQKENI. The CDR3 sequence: CASSPGQASYGYTF. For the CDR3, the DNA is TGTGCCAGCTCACCGGGACAGGCGAGCTATGGCTACACCTTC.

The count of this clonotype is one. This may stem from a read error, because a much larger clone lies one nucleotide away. The CDR3 spells CASSPRVAGTDAQYF. The CDR3 DNA sequence: TGTGCCAGCAGCCCCCGGGTAGCGGGGACAGATGCGCAGTATTTT. The rearrangement uses TRBV7-6 and TRBJ2-3; D might be TRBD2 (8 bases). Germline assignment: CDR1 SGHVS and CDR2 FNYEAQ. The CDR3 consists of 15 residues. Combining the CDR3 with reference TRBV7-6 and TRBJ2-3 gives the whole variable domain GAGVSQSPRYKVTKRGQDVALRCDPISGHVSLYWYRQALGQGPEFLTYFNYEAQQDKSGLPNDRFSAERPEGSISTLTIQRTEQRDSAMYRCASSPRVAGTDAQYFGPGTRLTVL.

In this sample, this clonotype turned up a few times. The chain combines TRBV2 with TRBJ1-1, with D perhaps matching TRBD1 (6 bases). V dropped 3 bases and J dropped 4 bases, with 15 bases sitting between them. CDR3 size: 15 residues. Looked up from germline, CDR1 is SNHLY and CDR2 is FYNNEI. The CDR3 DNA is TGTGCCAGCAGTGAGGCGGGGGGCCAGGGCACTGAAGCTTTCTTT. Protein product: CASSEAGGQGTEAFF.

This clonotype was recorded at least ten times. As DNA, the CDR3 is TGTGCCAGCAGCTTCGTACCCGGGAGACCGACGGATGAGCAGTTCTTC. It codes for CASSFVPGRPTDEQFF. The chain recombines TRBV7-2 with TRBJ2-1, with a tentative D call TRBD2 (6 bases). V gave up 3 bases and J gave up 8 bases, with 20 bases separating them. CDR1 and CDR2 from the germline V gene are SGHTA and FQGNSA. The CDR3 covers 16 residues.

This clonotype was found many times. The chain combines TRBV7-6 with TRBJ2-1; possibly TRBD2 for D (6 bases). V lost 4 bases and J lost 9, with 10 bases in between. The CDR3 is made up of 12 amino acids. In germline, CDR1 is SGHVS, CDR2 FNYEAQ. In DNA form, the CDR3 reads TGTGCCAGCAGCTCCGGGACTTTTGAGCAGTTCTTC. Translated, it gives CASSSGTFEQFF.

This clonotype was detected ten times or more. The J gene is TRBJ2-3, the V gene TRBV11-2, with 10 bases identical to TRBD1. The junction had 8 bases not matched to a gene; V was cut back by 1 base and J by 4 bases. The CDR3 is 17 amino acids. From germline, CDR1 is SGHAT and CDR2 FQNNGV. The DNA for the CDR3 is TGTGCCAGCAGCTTAGGGCCGGGACAGGGGTCGGCAGATACGCAGTATTTT. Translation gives CASSLGPGQGSADTQYF.

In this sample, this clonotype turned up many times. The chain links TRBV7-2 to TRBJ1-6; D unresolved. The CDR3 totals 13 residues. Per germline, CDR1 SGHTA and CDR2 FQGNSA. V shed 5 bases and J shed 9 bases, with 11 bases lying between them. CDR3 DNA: TGTGCCAGCAGCGCCGACTTCGGTTCACCCCTCCACTTT. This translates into CASSADFGSPLHF. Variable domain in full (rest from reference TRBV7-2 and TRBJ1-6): GAGVSQSPSNKVTEKGKDVELRCDPISGHTALYWYRQSLGQGLEFLIYFQGNSAPDKSGLPSDRFSAERTGGSVSTLTIQRTQQEDSAVYLCASSADFGSPLHFGNGTRLTVT.

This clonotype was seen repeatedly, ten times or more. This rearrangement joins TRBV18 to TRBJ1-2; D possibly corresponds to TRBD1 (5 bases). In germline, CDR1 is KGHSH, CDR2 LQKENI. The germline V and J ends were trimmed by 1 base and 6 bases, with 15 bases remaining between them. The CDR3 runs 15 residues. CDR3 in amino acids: CASSPLHGANDGYTF. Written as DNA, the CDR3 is TGTGCCAGCTCACCACTTCACGGGGCAAACGATGGCTACACCTTC.

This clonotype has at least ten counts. The DNA for the CDR3 is TGTGCCAGCAGCCACGGACTAGCGGGAGTCCTCGGTAGGGAGACCCAGTACTTC. Its translation is CASSHGLAGVLGRETQYF. V and J are TRBV3-1 and TRBJ2-5; TRBD2 matches 13 bases. The V gene end was trimmed by 3 bases and the J gene end by 5 bases; junction bases not matched to a gene: 12. The CDR3 loop spans 18 amino acids. Germline assignment: CDR1 LGHDT and CDR2 YNNKEL (reference sequence).

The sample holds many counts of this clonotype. The CDR3 DNA reads as TGTGCCAGCAGCTTAGCTTCCGGACAGGGGGAAAGGGAGCAGTACTTC. Amino acid sequence: CASSLASGQGEREQYF. V and J are TRBV7-6 and TRBJ2-7; 10 nucleotides line up with TRBD1. Germline trimming cut 0 bases from V and 7 bases from J; bases unmatched to any gene: 9. This CDR3 is built from 16 residues. Germline CDR1 SGHVS, CDR2 FNYEAQ.

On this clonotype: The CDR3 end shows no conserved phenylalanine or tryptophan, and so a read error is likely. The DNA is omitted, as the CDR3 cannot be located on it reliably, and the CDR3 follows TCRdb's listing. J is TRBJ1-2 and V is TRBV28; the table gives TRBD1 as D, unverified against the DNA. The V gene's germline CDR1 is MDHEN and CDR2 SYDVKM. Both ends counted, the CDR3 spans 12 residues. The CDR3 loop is CASSPVTCTVYI.

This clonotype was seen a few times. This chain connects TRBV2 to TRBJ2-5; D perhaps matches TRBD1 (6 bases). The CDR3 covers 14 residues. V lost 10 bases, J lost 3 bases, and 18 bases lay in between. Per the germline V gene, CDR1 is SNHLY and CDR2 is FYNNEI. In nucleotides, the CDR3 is TGTGCCATCCGACCGACCCACAGGGAAGAGACCCAGTACTTC. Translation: CAIRPTHREETQYF.